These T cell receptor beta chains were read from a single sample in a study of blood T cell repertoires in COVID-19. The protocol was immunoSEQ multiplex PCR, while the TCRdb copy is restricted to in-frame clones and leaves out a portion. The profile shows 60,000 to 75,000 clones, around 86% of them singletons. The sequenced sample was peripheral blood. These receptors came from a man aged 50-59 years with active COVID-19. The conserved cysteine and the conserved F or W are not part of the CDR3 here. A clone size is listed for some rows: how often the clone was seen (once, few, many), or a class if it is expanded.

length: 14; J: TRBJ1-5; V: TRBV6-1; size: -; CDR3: ASSEAIQDWDQPQH
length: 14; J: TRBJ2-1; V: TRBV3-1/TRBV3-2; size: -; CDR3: ASSRPGLAGYNEQF
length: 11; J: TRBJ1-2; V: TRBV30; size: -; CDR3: AMEGGTAYGYT
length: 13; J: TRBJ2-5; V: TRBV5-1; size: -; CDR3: ASSSSQGAGETQY
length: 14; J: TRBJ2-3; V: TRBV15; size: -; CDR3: ATSRDSPGGTDTQY
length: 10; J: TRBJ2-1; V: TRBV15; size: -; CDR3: ATGRGVDEQF
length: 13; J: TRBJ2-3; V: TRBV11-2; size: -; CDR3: ASSLWGGRTDTQY
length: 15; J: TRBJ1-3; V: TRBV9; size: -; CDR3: ASSPRTGTASGNTIY
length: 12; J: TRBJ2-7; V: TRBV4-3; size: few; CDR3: ASSQDYLAGPQY
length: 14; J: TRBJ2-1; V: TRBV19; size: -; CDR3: ASSSNRLAAYNEQF
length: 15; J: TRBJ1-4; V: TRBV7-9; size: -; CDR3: ASSQRPGEQRNEKLF
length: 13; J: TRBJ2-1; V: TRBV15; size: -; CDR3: ATSRASGIDNEQF
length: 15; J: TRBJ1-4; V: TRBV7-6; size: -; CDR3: ASSRRGISGGYEKLF
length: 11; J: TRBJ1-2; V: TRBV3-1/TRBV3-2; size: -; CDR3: ASSQDRANGYT
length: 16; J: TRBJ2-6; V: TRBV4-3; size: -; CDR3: ASSQEWGPRPGANVLT
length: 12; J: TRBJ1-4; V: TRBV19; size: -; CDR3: ASSIGQGKEKLF
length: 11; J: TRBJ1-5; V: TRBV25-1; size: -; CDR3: ASSGLREQPQH
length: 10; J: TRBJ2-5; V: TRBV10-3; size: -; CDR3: AISEGTSAQY
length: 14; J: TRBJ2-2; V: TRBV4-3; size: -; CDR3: ASSQGLAGEHGELF
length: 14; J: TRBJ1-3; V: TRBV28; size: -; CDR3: ASSSSGGDSGNTIY
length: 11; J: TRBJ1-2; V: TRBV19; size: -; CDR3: ASSIRADYGYT
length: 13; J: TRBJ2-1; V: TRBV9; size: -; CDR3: ASSVSGNGYNEQF
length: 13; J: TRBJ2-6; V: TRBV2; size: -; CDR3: ASRETGVGANVLT
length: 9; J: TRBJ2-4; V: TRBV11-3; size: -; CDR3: ASSLDEYQY
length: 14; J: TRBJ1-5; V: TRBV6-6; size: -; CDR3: ASSATGRTSNQPQH
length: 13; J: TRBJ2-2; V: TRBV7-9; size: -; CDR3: ASSSGTTNTGELF
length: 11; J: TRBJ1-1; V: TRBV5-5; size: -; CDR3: ASSFTQGGEAF
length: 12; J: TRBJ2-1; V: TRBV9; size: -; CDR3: ASSTGTVYNEQF
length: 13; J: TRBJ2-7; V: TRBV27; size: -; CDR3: ASRKTSSPYYEQY
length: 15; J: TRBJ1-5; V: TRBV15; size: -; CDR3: ATSRGQGAVGNQPQH
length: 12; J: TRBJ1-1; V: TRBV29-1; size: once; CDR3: SVSLGRRNTEAF
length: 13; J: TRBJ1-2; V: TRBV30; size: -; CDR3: AHHLPGQAVGGYT
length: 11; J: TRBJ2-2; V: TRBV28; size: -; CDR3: ASRDGRNGELF
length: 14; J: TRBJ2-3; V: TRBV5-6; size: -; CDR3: ASSKLDRGNTDTQY
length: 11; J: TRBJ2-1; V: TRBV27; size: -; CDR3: ASSLGGMVEQF
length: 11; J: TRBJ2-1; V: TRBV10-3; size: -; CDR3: AIKGASNNEQF
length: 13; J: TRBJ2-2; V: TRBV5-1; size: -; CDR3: ASRPGLVGAGELF
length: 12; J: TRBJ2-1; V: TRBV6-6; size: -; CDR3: ASSFTSSYNEQF
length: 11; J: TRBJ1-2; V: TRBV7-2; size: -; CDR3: ASSLTTGGGYT
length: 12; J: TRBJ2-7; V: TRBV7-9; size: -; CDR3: ASSSARGGREQY
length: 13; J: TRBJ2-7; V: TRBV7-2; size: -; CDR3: ASSADRAGGYEQY
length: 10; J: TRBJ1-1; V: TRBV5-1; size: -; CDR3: ASSLDSTEAF
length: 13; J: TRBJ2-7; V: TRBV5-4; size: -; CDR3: ASSTQRESSYEQY
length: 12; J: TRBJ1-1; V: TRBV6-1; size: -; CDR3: ASSEKWRDTEAF
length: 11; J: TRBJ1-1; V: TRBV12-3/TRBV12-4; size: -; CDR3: ASKGQGGTEAF
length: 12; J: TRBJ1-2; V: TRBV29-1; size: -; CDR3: SVELGAGAYGYT
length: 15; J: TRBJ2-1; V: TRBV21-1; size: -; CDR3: ASSKKAPGLLYNEQF
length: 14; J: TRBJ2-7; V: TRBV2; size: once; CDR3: ASIPGLAGGTYEQY
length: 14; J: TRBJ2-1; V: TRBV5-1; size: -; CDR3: ASSLVLASSYNEQF
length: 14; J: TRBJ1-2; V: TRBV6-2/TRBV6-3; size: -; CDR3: ASSYSGGFGVYGYT
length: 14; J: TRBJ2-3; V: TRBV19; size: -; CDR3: ASSTSGTPSREGQY
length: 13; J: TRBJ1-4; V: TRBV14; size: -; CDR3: ASSQDSGPAEKLF